The next 28 T cell receptor beta chains were all read from a single sample in a study of control samples from healthy donors and cancer patients. TCRdb's copy holds only in-frame clones and misses some; the assay was immunoSEQ multiplex PCR. This table holds about 120,000 clones, approximately 84% found once. The sequencing input was blood. All receptors derive from a young man in good health.

The chain recombines TRBV6-5 with TRBJ1-6; D is perhaps TRBD1 (5 bases). V was clipped by 2 bases and J by 9 bases, with 11 bases between them. The CDR3 spans 14 residues. Germline V gives CDR1 MNHEY, CDR2 SVGAGI. This CDR3 reads CASSYRRGGSPLHF. The DNA for the CDR3 is TGTGCCAGCAGTTACCGGCGGGGGGGTTCACCCCTCCACTTT.

The V gene is TRBV19, the J gene TRBJ2-3; TRBD1 might be the D (5 bases). CDR3 length: 12 residues. V dropped 6 bases and J dropped 8 bases, with 12 bases sitting between them. Germline-derived CDR1 and CDR2 are LNHDA and SQIVND (reference sequence). CDR3 amino acids: CASRDNSGTQYF. The CDR3 bases are TGTGCCAGTAGGGACAATAGTGGTACGCAGTATTTT.

V is TRBV19 and J is TRBJ2-7; 8 positions match TRBD1. J was trimmed by 6 bases and V by 1 base; bases with no gene match: 5. The length of the CDR3 is 14 residues. Germline V gene sequence: CDR1 LNHDA, CDR2 SQIVND (reference sequence). The chain's CDR3 is CASSIALDRGEQYF. The CDR3 DNA follows: TGTGCCAGTAGTATAGCCCTCGACAGGGGCGAGCAGTACTTC.

This clone is a singleton in its sample. The gene calls are TRBV2 and TRBJ2-7; D may be TRBD1 (6 bases). Trimming took 4 bases from V and 4 from J, leaving 17 bases between them. CDR1 is SNHLY and CDR2 is FYNNEI in the germline V gene. The CDR3 runs 15 residues. CDR3 sequence: CASSVIYTGRYEQYF. Here the CDR3 DNA reads TGTGCCAGCAGTGTCATTTACACAGGGAGATACGAGCAGTACTTC. Supplemented by reference TRBV2 and TRBJ2-7, the full variable domain reads EPEVTQTPSHQVTQMGQEVILRCVPISNHLYFYWYRQILGQKVEFLVSFYNNEISEKSEIFDDQFSVERPDGSNFTLKIRSTKLEDSAMYFCASSVIYTGRYEQYFGPGTRLTVT.

J is TRBJ1-2 and V is TRBV19; 9 bases are shared with TRBD1. The CDR3 loop spans 14 amino acids. CDR1 is LNHDA, CDR2 SQIVND, per germline (reference sequence). V dropped 6 bases and J dropped 6; count of bases not matched to a gene: 8. The CDR3 protein is CASRLPGQGNGYTF. CDR3 sequence (DNA): TGTGCCAGTAGACTCCCGGGACAGGGCAATGGCTACACCTTC.

The chain has TRBV25-1 and TRBJ2-2; 7 bases line up with TRBD2. Per the germline V gene, CDR1 is MGHDK and CDR2 is SYGVNS. V dropped 3 bases and J dropped 4; count of bases not matched to a gene: 2. The CDR3 is 14 residues long. This CDR3 is CASSDRTSTGELFF. In DNA form, the CDR3 reads TGTGCCAGCAGTGATCGGACTAGCACCGGGGAGCTGTTTTTT. Complete variable domain (other parts from reference TRBV25-1 and TRBJ2-2): EADIYQTPRYLVIGTGKKITLECSQTMGHDKMYWYQQDPGMELHLIHYSYGVNSTEKGDLSSESTVSRIRTEHFPLTLESARPSHTSQYLCASSDRTSTGELFFGEGSRLTVL.

This chain joins TRBV5-1 and TRBJ2-7; 7 nucleotides align to TRBD1. Germline assignment: CDR1 SGHRS and CDR2 YFSETQ. CDR3 length equals 15 residues. J was trimmed by 2 bases and V by 3 bases; bases with no gene match: 8. DNA of the CDR3: TGCGCCAGCAGCTCACTCCGGGACAGTACCTACGAGCAGTACTTC. Translation: CASSSLRDSTYEQYF.

CDR3: CASSPAGRTSNQPQHF. CDR3 bases: TGTGCCAGCAGCCCCGCGGGGAGAACGAGCAATCAGCCCCAGCATTTT. The chain links TRBV7-9 to TRBJ1-5; D is ambiguous. The CDR3 loop spans 16 amino acids. The germline V and J ends were trimmed by 5 bases and 1 base, with 15 bases remaining between them. Germline V gives CDR1 SEHNR, CDR2 FQNEAQ (reference sequence).

The J gene is TRBJ1-1, the V gene TRBV27; tentative D call: TRBD1 (6 bases). V lost 3 bases to trimming and J lost 1 base, with 6 bases between them. The CDR3 is made up of 13 amino acids. Germline assignment: CDR1 MNHEY and CDR2 SMNVEV (reference sequence). CDR3: CASSLGANTEAFF. The CDR3 DNA reads as TGTGCCAGCAGTTTGGGGGCGAACACTGAAGCTTTCTTT.

This chain links TRBV5-4 with TRBJ1-2; no definite D call. The CDR3 length is 13 residues. The V end was cut by 0 bases, the J end by 6 bases, with 9 bases between. In germline, CDR1 is SGHNT, CDR2 YYREEE (reference sequence). The CDR3 DNA follows: TGTGCCAGCAGCTTGGTGTCCACGGATGGCTACACCTTC. It specifies CASSLVSTDGYTF.

Of note for this clone: This sample also contains other DNA sequences that code for the same CDR3. The chain recombines TRBV30 with TRBJ1-1; D gene unclear. Germline V gives CDR1 GTSNPN, CDR2 SVGIG (reference sequence). The germline V and J ends were trimmed by 4 bases and 0 bases, with 3 bases remaining between them. This CDR3 has 11 residues. The CDR3 DNA sequence: TGTGCCTGGACCTTGAACACTGAAGCTTTCTTT. Encoded protein: CAWTLNTEAFF.

This clone was detected only once. The chain recombines TRBV10-2 with TRBJ2-7; D possibly matches TRBD1 or TRBD2 (6 bases each). CDR1 is WSHSY, CDR2 SAAADI, per germline. The CDR3 is 17 residues long. Trimming stripped 0 bases from V and 3 bases from J, with 18 bases between. In nucleotides, the CDR3 is TGCGCCAGCAGTGAGTCGACTGGGGGGCGGACCCTCTACGAGCAGTACTTC. This gives the protein CASSESTGGRTLYEQYF.

The chain recombines TRBV6-4 with TRBJ1-6; 8 bases are a match to TRBD1. The trim removed 6 bases at V and 7 bases at J, leaving 8 bases unmatched. Germline V lookup: CDR1 MRHNA, CDR2 SNTAGT. This CDR3 spans 15 amino acids. The CDR3 bases are TGTGCCAGCAGGGTTTCAGGGGGCACGAATTCACCCCTCCACTTT. It translates to CASRVSGGTNSPLHF.

The chain recombines TRBV4-1 with TRBJ1-4, with a weak D call TRBD1 (5 bases). Trimming pared 3 bases from V and 8 bases from J, leaving 19 bases between. The germline CDR1 and CDR2 sequences are MGHRA and YSYEKL. CDR3 length equals 16 residues. CDR3 in amino acids: CASSHLRTAEGEKLFF. Here the CDR3 DNA reads TGCGCCAGCAGCCACCTTCGGACGGCGGAGGGGGAAAAACTGTTTTTT.

The rearrangement links TRBV10-1 to TRBJ1-1, with 11 bases matching TRBD1. J was trimmed by 5 bases and V by 6 bases; bases with no gene match: 5. Germline V gene sequence: CDR1 WNHNN, CDR2 SYGVQD (reference sequence). The length of the CDR3 is 14 residues. In DNA, the CDR3 is TGCGCCAGCAGACAGGACAGGGGGCGAACTGAAGCTTTCTTT. It is translated as CASRQDRGRTEAFF.

The rearrangement joins TRBV6-5 to TRBJ2-7; D may match TRBD1 or TRBD2 (5 bases each). The germline V and J ends were trimmed by 3 bases and 3 bases, with 18 bases remaining between them. CDR1 is MNHEY and CDR2 is SVGAGI in the germline V gene. The CDR3 has 16 amino acids. In DNA, the CDR3 is TGTGCCAGCAGTTATTCGGGGCGGGTTACTCACTACGAGCAGTACTTC. Amino acids: CASSYSGRVTHYEQYF.

This chain links TRBV11-3 with TRBJ2-7, with a tentative D call TRBD2 (6 bases). V was pared by 1 base and J by 4 bases, with 20 bases between. The CDR3 covers 17 residues. Germline CDR1 is SGHNT and CDR2 is YENEEA. DNA for the CDR3: TGTGCCAGCAGCTTAGGATCCTCGGGGGAGTCCCTGTACGAGCAGTACTTC. Its protein is CASSLGSSGESLYEQYF.

The chain has TRBV5-1 and TRBJ2-3; 10 bases match TRBD2. The CDR3 sequence is 14 residues long. Germline V gene sequence: CDR1 SGHRS, CDR2 YFSETQ. Trimming took 8 bases from V and 2 from J; bases not matched to a gene: 5. The CDR3 protein is CASASGSNTDTQYF. CDR3 nucleotide sequence: TGCGCCAGTGCTAGCGGGAGTAACACAGATACGCAGTATTTT. Using reference TRBV5-1 and TRBJ2-3 for the parts outside the CDR3, the full variable domain is KAGVTQTPRYLIKTRGQQVTLSCSPISGHRSVSWYQQTPGQGLQFLFEYFSETQRNKGNFPGRFSGRQFSNSRSEMNVSTLELGDSALYLCASASGSNTDTQYFGPGTRLTVL.

The chain employs TRBV19 and TRBJ2-7, with 11 bases fitting TRBD2. The germline V gene encodes CDR1 LNHDA and CDR2 SQIVND (reference sequence). The CDR3 is 16 amino acids. With V trimmed by 2 bases and J by 4 bases, 7 bases remained unmatched. The CDR3 reads CASSISGTSGSYEQYF. The CDR3 DNA reads as TGTGCCAGTAGTATATCGGGAACTAGCGGGAGTTACGAGCAGTACTTC.

The rearrangement links TRBV28 to TRBJ2-1, with TRBD2 matching 7 bases. CDR1 and CDR2 (germline): MDHEN, SYDVKM. This CDR3 is 19 amino acids long. Trimming removed 4 bases from V and 3 bases from J; junction bases left unmatched: 18. The CDR3 sequence is CASSSIYVLKSGNYNEQFF. CDR3 sequence (DNA): TGTGCCAGCAGTTCAATATATGTGCTTAAGAGCGGGAACTACAATGAGCAGTTCTTC.

This chain uses TRBV25-1 with TRBJ2-7; a weak D match, TRBD1 (5 bases). This CDR3 contains 14 residues. Per the germline V gene, CDR1 is MGHDK and CDR2 is SYGVNS. V lost 4 bases and J 4 bases, leaving 14 bases between the germline ends. The CDR3 loop reads CASSAGKSPYEQYF. The DNA for the CDR3 is TGTGCCAGCAGTGCAGGGAAGTCTCCATACGAGCAGTACTTC.

V gene TRBV27 combines with J gene TRBJ2-7; D is possibly TRBD1 (6 bases). The CDR3 consists of 13 residues. The V gene's germline CDR1 is MNHEY and CDR2 SMNVEV (reference sequence). V lost 8 bases, J lost 1 base, and 12 bases lay in between. The chain's CDR3 is CASGTPGSYEQYF. CDR3 nucleotide sequence: TGTGCCAGCGGGACACCCGGTTCCTACGAGCAGTACTTC.

The gene calls are TRBV3-1 (or the pseudogene TRBV3-2) and TRBJ1-2, with D hard to call. The germline V gene encodes CDR1 LGHDT and CDR2 YNNKEL (reference sequence). Trimming removed 0 bases at V and 4 bases at J, with 12 bases between. The CDR3 sequence is 15 residues long. The CDR3 nucleotides read TGTGCCAGCAGCCAAGATGCCGGAGGGCTCTATGGCTACACCTTC. Its protein is CASSQDAGGLYGYTF.

The rearrangement links TRBV28 to TRBJ1-5, with no clear D. Trimming cost V 4 bases and J 5 bases, with 6 bases left between them. In germline, CDR1 is MDHEN, CDR2 SYDVKM. The length of the CDR3 is 12 residues. In nucleotides, the CDR3 is TGTGCCAGCAGTTATAGATATCAGCCCCAGCATTTT. This sequence encodes CASSYRYQPQHF.

The CDR3 nucleotides are TGTGCCAGCAGCTTAACGTCTGCGGGAGGGCCTTCTGAGCAGTTCTTC. Protein product: CASSLTSAGGPSEQFF. This rearrangement joins TRBV7-3 to TRBJ2-1, with 9 bases that match TRBD2. Germline CDR1 and CDR2: SGHTA and FQGTGA. The CDR3 contains 16 residues. V lost 0 bases, J lost 9 bases, and 9 bases stayed unmatched.

This rearrangement joins TRBV3-1 (or the pseudogene TRBV3-2) to TRBJ1-1, with TRBD1 matching over 8 bases. CDR3 length equals 16 residues. CDR1 and CDR2 (germline): LGHDT, YNNKEL (reference sequence). Trimming at V came to 4 bases and at J to 3 bases, leaving 10 bases not matched to a gene. CDR3 in DNA: TGTGCCAGCAGCCGAAGCAGGGGGCGGGGGGACACTGAAGCTTTCTTT. This translates into CASSRSRGRGDTEAFF.

The V and J genes are TRBV24-1 and TRBJ2-1; TRBD2 matches 12 bases. Trimming took 3 bases from V and 14 from J; bases not matched to a gene: 4. Germline assignment: CDR1 KGHDR and CDR2 SFDVKD. This CDR3 is 13 amino acids long. The CDR3 spells CATSDGLAGMEFF. CDR3 in DNA: TGTGCCACCAGTGATGGACTAGCGGGAATGGAGTTCTTC.

The chain couples TRBV6-5 to TRBJ2-1, with 15 bases identical to TRBD2. The CDR3 consists of 15 residues. With V trimmed by 4 bases and J by 6 bases, 1 base remained unmatched. CDR1 is MNHEY, CDR2 SVGAGI, per germline. The CDR3 coding sequence is TGTGCCAGCAGTTGGGGACTAGCGGGAGGCAATGAGCAGTTCTTC. Translated, it gives CASSWGLAGGNEQFF.